These T cell receptor beta chains were read from a single sample in a study of shared clonotypes between healthy human individuals. The repertoire was sequenced with immunoSEQ multiplex PCR; TCRdb's copy has only in-frame clones and lacks some. The repertoire includes about 2.3 million clones, 80% to 95% of them detected once, and approximately 0.41% sits in the top ten. The sequenced sample was naive CD4+ T cells from PBMCs. These receptors came from a man aged 18 to 29 in good health. Some clones in this sample may be carry-over from other donors' samples. Each CDR3 is given with its conserved first and last residue. D genes are given only for firm matches. Where a row states a size, it is once, few, many or the class of an expanded clone; other rows omit it.

-	TRBJ1-2	TRBV2	-	14	TGTGCCAGCACCTGGGATAACAGGGAGGATGGCTACACCTTC	CASTWDNREDGYTF
-	TRBJ2-2	TRBV10-3	-	16	TGTGCCATCAGCTTCGATAACCCTCTCAACACCGGGGAGCTGTTTTTT	CAISFDNPLNTGELFF
-	TRBJ1-4	TRBV6-5	-	14	TGTGCCAGCCAAATTACGCGGACTAATGAAAAACTGTTTTTT	CASQITRTNEKLFF
-	TRBJ1-4	TRBV4-1	-	14	TGCGCCAGCAGCCAAGGGAGCGCTAATGAAAAACTGTTTTTT	CASSQGSANEKLFF
TRBD2	TRBJ2-1	TRBV2	once	16	TGTGCCAGCAACATGGGGACTAGCGGGAGTAAGAATGAGCAGTTCTTC	CASNMGTSGSKNEQFF
TRBD1	TRBJ1-1	TRBV13	-	15	TGTGCCAGCAGCGCCCGACAGGGAGAGAACACTGAAGCTTTCTTT	CASSARQGENTEAFF
TRBD2	TRBJ2-3	TRBV7-3	-	15	TGTGCCAGCAGCAGAGGACTAGCAAGCACAGATACGCAGTATTTT	CASSRGLASTDTQYF
TRBD1	TRBJ1-2	TRBV7-8	once	13	TGTGCCAGCAGCCAGGACAGGGCCGGTGGCTACACCTTC	CASSQDRAGGYTF
TRBD1	TRBJ2-1	TRBV27	-	14	TGTGCCAGCAGTGACAGGGGTCCGTGGAGTGAGCAGTTCTTC	CASSDRGPWSEQFF
TRBD1	TRBJ1-5	TRBV18	-	14	TGTGCCAGCTCACCAGCAGACAGGGATCAGCCCCAGCATTTT	CASSPADRDQPQHF
-	TRBJ2-7	TRBV4-2	-	12	TGTGCCAGCAGCCAAGATACTCGAGAGCAGTACTTC	CASSQDTREQYF
-	TRBJ2-7	TRBV11-2	-	14	TGTGCCAGCAGCCAGGGCCGGAACTCCTACGAGCAGTACTTC	CASSQGRNSYEQYF
TRBD1	TRBJ2-7	TRBV18	-	15	TGTGCCAGCTCACCAGGGACAGGGTTTTCTTCCGAGCAGTACTTC	CASSPGTGFSSEQYF
-	TRBJ2-5	TRBV5-1	-	14	TGCGCCAGCAGCTTTATAACGGGACTGGGGACCCAGTACTTC	CASSFITGLGTQYF
TRBD1	TRBJ1-2	TRBV5-4	few	14	TGTGCCAGCAGCTTTCCGGGACAGAACTATGGCTACACCTTC	CASSFPGQNYGYTF
-	TRBJ2-1	TRBV6-1	-	15	TGTGCCAGCAGTCCCCTAGTTCTTCTCTACAATGAGCAGTTCTTC	CASSPLVLLYNEQFF
-	TRBJ1-2	TRBV7-9	-	14	TGTGCCAGCAGCTATACAACAGGGTCGGGTGGCTACACCTTC	CASSYTTGSGGYTF
-	TRBJ1-2	TRBV18	-	11	TGTGCCAGCTCACGACGGGATGGCTACACCTTC	CASSRRDGYTF
TRBD1	TRBJ2-5	TRBV7-3	-	13	TGTGCCAGCAGCCATGGACAGGGAGAGACCCAGTACTTC	CASSHGQGETQYF
TRBD1	TRBJ2-5	TRBV5-1	-	15	TGCGCCAGCAGCTTGGGGGACAGGCATCAAGAGACCCAGTACTTC	CASSLGDRHQETQYF
TRBD1	TRBJ1-2	TRBV28	-	14	TGTGCCAGCAGTTCCGAGGGACAGTTACATGGCTACACCTTC	CASSSEGQLHGYTF
TRBD1	TRBJ2-7	TRBV10-2	-	15	TGCGCCAGCAGATCCCCCGGGACAGGGTACTACGAGCAGTACTTC	CASRSPGTGYYEQYF
TRBD1	TRBJ1-4	TRBV4-3	-	17	TGCGCCAGCAGCCAACGATACACGGGACAGTCGAATGAAAAACTGTTTTTT	CASSQRYTGQSNEKLFF
-	TRBJ1-2	TRBV30	-	14	TGTGCCTGGAGTGTAGCTTTGGCCAGCTATGGCTACACCTTC	CAWSVALASYGYTF
-	TRBJ1-1	TRBV5-6	-	14	TGTGCCAGCACCATATCCGGACTTTCGGGCGGAGCTTTCTTT	CASTISGLSGGAFF
-	TRBJ2-7	TRBV6-6	-	12	TGTGCCAGCGTCGGCAGGGGCTACGAGCAGTACTTC	CASVGRGYEQYF
-	TRBJ2-1	TRBV10-3	-	14	TGTGCCATCAGTGGCCAGGGTTCCTACAATGAGCAGTTCTTC	CAISGQGSYNEQFF
TRBD2	TRBJ2-1	TRBV7-3	-	19	TGTGCCAGCAGCTCCCTCGGACTAGCGGGAGGTCCCTCCTACAATGAGCAGTTCTTC	CASSSLGLAGGPSYNEQFF
-	TRBJ1-2	TRBV9	-	15	TGTGCCAGCAGCGTAGCCCCCGGGGGGGGATATGGCTACACCTTC	CASSVAPGGGYGYTF
-	TRBJ2-7	TRBV28	-	14	TGTGCCAGCAGCTGGGGCTGGAGCTCCTACGAGCAGTACTTC	CASSWGWSSYEQYF
TRBD1	TRBJ1-4	TRBV28	-	14	TGTGCCAGCAGTAGGGGACAGGTTAATGAAAAACTGTTTTTT	CASSRGQVNEKLFF
TRBD2	TRBJ2-3	TRBV5-6	-	13	TGTGCCAGTCGCCGGACGGGGGGGGATACGCAGTATTTT	CASRRTGGDTQYF
-	TRBJ1-5	TRBV28	-	12	TGTGCCAGCAACCTCCAGGGGCAACCCAGGCATTTT	CASNLQGQPRHF
-	TRBJ2-6	TRBV14	-	17	TGTGCCAGCAGCCAAGTTGGGAATTGGGCTGGGGCCAACGTCCTGACTTTC	CASSQVGNWAGANVLTF
TRBD1	TRBJ2-7	TRBV29-1	-	12	TGCAGCGTGACCCGGGACAGCTACGAGCAGTACTTC	CSVTRDSYEQYF
-	TRBJ1-5	TRBV6-5	-	14	TGTGCCAGCAGTTACTCGCCAGGATATCAGCCCCAGCATTTT	CASSYSPGYQPQHF
-	TRBJ1-5	TRBV27	-	17	TGTGCCAGCAGTTTATCTTCTAGACAGGTCCTCAATCAGCCCCAGCATTTT	CASSLSSRQVLNQPQHF
-	TRBJ1-3	TRBV6-6	-	15	TGTGCCAGCAGTTACCAGGCGGTCTCTGGAAACACCATATATTTT	CASSYQAVSGNTIYF
-	TRBJ1-2	TRBV7-3	-	16	TGTGCCAGCAGCTTAACGGGGCGGACCGCGAACTATGGCTACACCTTC	CASSLTGRTANYGYTF
TRBD2	TRBJ2-1	TRBV4-2	-	16	TGTGCCAGCAGCCAAGATCTTAGCGGGATCAATAATGAGCAGTTCTTC	CASSQDLSGINNEQFF
-	TRBJ2-7	TRBV29-1	-	13	TGCAGCGTTGAAGGTGGGGAGACCTACGAGCAGTACTTC	CSVEGGETYEQYF
-	TRBJ1-2	TRBV7-8	-	12	TGTGCCAGCAGCCCCAGGGGTTATGGCTACACCTTC	CASSPRGYGYTF